This is a list of T cell receptor beta chains from one sample in a study of monozygotic twins with inflammatory bowel disease. Following a re-call of the 5' RACE reads, TCRdb has one entry per CDR3 protein and lacks DNA. The sample totals approximately 330,000 distinct CDR3 sequences. Input material: blood. The receptors originated from a human donor with ulcerative colitis or Crohn's disease, or a healthy co-twin of an affected twin (not recorded which). Both conserved end residues are part of each CDR3.

J | V | CDR3
TRBJ2-3 | TRBV20-1 | CSAPRSGLLADTQYF
TRBJ2-7 | TRBV28 | CASNQQGAYEQYF
TRBJ2-7 | TRBV12-3/TRBV12-4 | CASRRGGTGEMQYF
TRBJ2-7 | TRBV20-1 | CSAPEGLAGPYEQYF
TRBJ2-3 | TRBV24-1 | CATSEVASGRSTDTQYF
TRBJ2-1 | TRBV5-1 | CASSLAGTSPDEQFF
TRBJ2-5 | TRBV18 | CASSPIRSETQYF
TRBJ2-2 | TRBV3-1 | CASSQNRWTGELFF
TRBJ2-1 | TRBV5-1 | CASSKPRDSYNEQFF
TRBJ1-2 | TRBV12-3/TRBV12-4 | CASSMRGQINYGYTF
TRBJ2-5 | TRBV5-1 | CASSLDRAGRETQYF
TRBJ2-5 | TRBV28 | CASSLIETQYF
TRBJ2-7 | TRBV29-1 | CSVVLGSSYEQYF